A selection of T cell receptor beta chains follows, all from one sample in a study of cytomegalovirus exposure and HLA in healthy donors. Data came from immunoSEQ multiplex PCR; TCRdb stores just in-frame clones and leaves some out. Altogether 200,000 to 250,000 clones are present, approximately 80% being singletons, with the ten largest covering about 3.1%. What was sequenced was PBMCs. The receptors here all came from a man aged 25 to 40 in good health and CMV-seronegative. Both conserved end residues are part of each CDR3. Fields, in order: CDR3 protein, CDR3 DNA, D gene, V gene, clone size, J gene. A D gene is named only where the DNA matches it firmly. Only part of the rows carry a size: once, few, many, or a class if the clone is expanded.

CDR3: CASRSSSGNTIYF; DNA: TGTGCCAGCAGGTCCAGCTCTGGAAACACCATATATTTT; D: NA; V: TRBV27; size: NA; J: TRBJ1-3
CDR3: CASKGQGYQPQHF; DNA: TGCGCCAGCAAGGGACAGGGGTATCAGCCCCAGCATTTT; D: TRBD1; V: TRBV10-2; size: few; J: TRBJ1-5
CDR3: CASTLGTAKETQYF; DNA: TGTGCCAGCACCTTAGGGACTGCTAAAGAGACCCAGTACTTC; D: NA; V: TRBV28; size: NA; J: TRBJ2-5
CDR3: CASSRPTQGAKNIQYF; DNA: TGTGCCAGCAGCCGCCCAACCCAGGGCGCGAAAAACATTCAGTACTTC; D: NA; V: TRBV5-4; size: once; J: TRBJ2-4
CDR3: CASSFIQGSEQYF; DNA: TGTGCCAGCAGCTTTATTCAGGGGAGCGAGCAGTACTTC; D: NA; V: TRBV7-3; size: NA; J: TRBJ2-7
CDR3: CATSRGEGRDVTEAFF; DNA: TGTGCCACCAGCAGGGGGGAGGGCAGGGATGTCACTGAAGCTTTCTTT; D: NA; V: TRBV15; size: few; J: TRBJ1-1
CDR3: CASSLQGAGYGYTF; DNA: TGTGCCAGCAGCTTGCAGGGGGCGGGTTATGGCTACACCTTC; D: TRBD1; V: TRBV7-9; size: NA; J: TRBJ1-2
CDR3: CASSLGGEYEQYF; DNA: TGCGCCAGCAGCTTGGGGGGGGAGTACGAGCAGTACTTC; D: NA; V: TRBV5-1; size: NA; J: TRBJ2-7
CDR3: CASRLTGDSSYEQYF; DNA: TGTGCCAGCAGACTGACAGGGGATAGCTCCTACGAGCAGTACTTC; D: TRBD1; V: TRBV4-2; size: NA; J: TRBJ2-7
CDR3: CASSLTGSGEAFF; DNA: TGTGCCAGCAGTTTGACAGGGTCGGGTGAAGCTTTCTTT; D: TRBD1; V: TRBV27; size: NA; J: TRBJ1-1
CDR3: CAIGGGGETQYF; DNA: TGTGCCATCGGAGGGGGCGGGGAGACCCAGTACTTC; D: NA; V: TRBV10-3; size: NA; J: TRBJ2-5
CDR3: CASRGGDNYQPQHF; DNA: TGCGCCAGCAGGGGAGGGGACAATTATCAGCCCCAGCATTTT; D: NA; V: TRBV10-2; size: NA; J: TRBJ1-5
CDR3: CASRLAGGEADTQYF; DNA: TGTGCCAGCAGGCTAGCGGGGGGAGAAGCAGATACGCAGTATTTT; D: TRBD2; V: TRBV27; size: NA; J: TRBJ2-3
CDR3: CASSRDSYNEQFF; DNA: TGTGCCAGCAGCCGGGACAGCTACAATGAGCAGTTCTTC; D: TRBD1; V: TRBV28; size: few; J: TRBJ2-1
CDR3: CASRLDIQETLNYGYTF; DNA: TGCGCCAGCAGGCTGGATATACAGGAGACCCTAAACTATGGCTACACCTTC; D: NA; V: TRBV5-1; size: NA; J: TRBJ1-2
CDR3: CASSPPIAGENTGELFF; DNA: TGTGCCAGCTCACCACCTATAGCGGGGGAGAACACCGGGGAGCTGTTTTTT; D: TRBD2; V: TRBV18; size: NA; J: TRBJ2-2
CDR3: CASSVEPRRDTEAFF; DNA: TGTGCCAGCAGCGTAGAACCCAGGAGGGACACTGAAGCTTTCTTT; D: NA; V: TRBV9; size: NA; J: TRBJ1-1
CDR3: CASSIALDRNYEQYF; DNA: TGTGCCAGTAGTATAGCCCTTGACAGGAACTACGAGCAGTACTTC; D: NA; V: TRBV19; size: NA; J: TRBJ2-7
CDR3: CASSEGGHLGEQYF; DNA: TGTGCCAGCAGTGAAGGAGGACACCTCGGCGAGCAGTACTTC; D: NA; V: TRBV6-1; size: NA; J: TRBJ2-7
CDR3: CASSLGQGNEQYF; DNA: TGTGCCAGCAGCTTAGGACAGGGAAACGAGCAGTACTTC; D: TRBD1; V: TRBV7-2; size: NA; J: TRBJ2-7
CDR3: CASNEAGAYNEQFF; DNA: TGTGCCAGCAATGAAGCGGGGGCCTACAATGAGCAGTTCTTC; D: TRBD2; V: TRBV7-9; size: NA; J: TRBJ2-1
CDR3: CASVQVLNYGYTF; DNA: TGTGCCAGCGTCCAGGTCCTAAACTATGGCTACACCTTC; D: NA; V: TRBV2; size: NA; J: TRBJ1-2
CDR3: CASTDRRQPQHF; DNA: TGTGCCAGCACTGATAGAAGACAGCCCCAGCATTTT; D: NA; V: TRBV28; size: once; J: TRBJ1-5
CDR3: CASSAAPGLAGADTQYF; DNA: TGTGCCAGCAGCGCCGCACCCGGACTAGCGGGGGCAGATACGCAGTATTTT; D: TRBD2; V: TRBV9; size: NA; J: TRBJ2-3
CDR3: CASFRFSYEQYF; DNA: TGTGCCAGCTTTCGTTTCAGCTACGAGCAGTACTTC; D: NA; V: TRBV6-1; size: NA; J: TRBJ2-7
CDR3: CASSPEGGRTDTQYF; DNA: TGTGCCAGCAGCCCCGAGGGGGGGAGGACAGATACGCAGTATTTT; D: NA; V: TRBV4-2; size: NA; J: TRBJ2-3
CDR3: CAISGIEGVLNYGYTF; DNA: TGTGCCATCAGTGGCATAGAGGGGGTACTGAACTATGGCTACACCTTC; D: NA; V: TRBV10-3; size: NA; J: TRBJ1-2
CDR3: CAISQGYEQFF; DNA: TGTGCCATCAGCCAGGGGTATGAGCAGTTCTTC; D: NA; V: TRBV10-3; size: NA; J: TRBJ2-1
CDR3: CASSFQGVTGELFF; DNA: TGTGCCAGCAGTTTTCAGGGCGTCACCGGGGAGCTGTTTTTT; D: NA; V: TRBV2; size: NA; J: TRBJ2-2
CDR3: CASSPPEGFTEAFF; DNA: TGTGCCAGCAGTCCCCCGGAGGGTTTCACTGAAGCTTTCTTT; D: NA; V: TRBV28; size: once; J: TRBJ1-1
CDR3: CASSLRATSGGAPGANVLTF; DNA: TGTGCCAGCAGCTTACGCGCTACTAGCGGGGGGGCTCCTGGGGCCAACGTCCTGACTTTC; D: TRBD2; V: TRBV7-6; size: NA; J: TRBJ2-6
CDR3: CASSVNLAGGGTDTQYF; DNA: TGTGCCAGCAGCGTAAATCTAGCGGGGGGGGGCACAGATACGCAGTATTTT; D: TRBD2; V: TRBV9; size: NA; J: TRBJ2-3
CDR3: CASSLRVLQKNQPQHF; DNA: TGTGCCAGCAGCTTGCGAGTGCTACAGAAAAATCAGCCCCAGCATTTT; D: NA; V: TRBV7-8; size: NA; J: TRBJ1-5
CDR3: CASSPYATDPRQPQHF; DNA: TGTGCCAGCAGCCCTTACGCGACAGACCCAAGGCAGCCCCAGCATTTT; D: NA; V: TRBV9; size: NA; J: TRBJ1-5
CDR3: CASSLVGVFQGGRTDTQYF; DNA: TGTGCCAGCAGCTTAGTGGGGGTGTTTCAGGGAGGGCGGACAGATACGCAGTATTTT; D: TRBD2; V: TRBV7-9; size: NA; J: TRBJ2-3
CDR3: CSVRTGQGNSPLHF; DNA: TGCAGCGTTAGGACGGGACAGGGGAATTCACCCCTCCACTTT; D: TRBD1; V: TRBV29-1; size: NA; J: TRBJ1-6
CDR3: CASSHLQDPEAFF; DNA: TGTGCCAGCTCGCACCTTCAGGATCCTGAAGCTTTCTTT; D: NA; V: TRBV18; size: NA; J: TRBJ1-1
CDR3: CASTGVRAAEAFF; DNA: TGTGCCAGCACCGGCGTCAGGGCTGCTGAAGCTTTCTTT; D: NA; V: TRBV2; size: NA; J: TRBJ1-1
CDR3: CASSFSDVNNEQFF; DNA: TGTGCCAGCAGTTTTAGCGACGTCAACAATGAGCAGTTCTTC; D: NA; V: TRBV6-5; size: few; J: TRBJ2-1
CDR3: CASSLSAGLATDTQYF; DNA: TGTGCCAGCAGCCTATCGGCGGGACTAGCGACAGATACGCAGTATTTT; D: TRBD2; V: TRBV7-9; size: NA; J: TRBJ2-3
CDR3: CASTMTGVSYEQYF; DNA: TGTGCCAGCACTATGACAGGAGTCTCCTACGAGCAGTACTTC; D: NA; V: TRBV2; size: NA; J: TRBJ2-7
CDR3: CASSPRGLAGAYEQYF; DNA: TGTGCCAGCTCACCAAGGGGACTAGCGGGGGCCTACGAGCAGTACTTC; D: TRBD2; V: TRBV18; size: NA; J: TRBJ2-7
CDR3: CASSATNRVVPYEQYF; DNA: TGTGCCAGCAGCGCGACTAACAGGGTGGTCCCCTACGAGCAGTACTTC; D: NA; V: TRBV7-9; size: NA; J: TRBJ2-7
CDR3: CASSQDDTSRGANRSRNQPQHF; DNA: TGCGCCAGCAGCCAAGATGACACATCTCGGGGGGCGAACCGATCCCGCAATCAGCCCCAGCATTTT; D: NA; V: TRBV4-1; size: once; J: TRBJ1-5
CDR3: CASTRGGRRDEQFF; DNA: TGTGCCAGCACCCGGGGAGGGCGTAGGGATGAGCAGTTCTTC; D: TRBD2; V: TRBV6-6; size: NA; J: TRBJ2-1
CDR3: CASTGQGRSYEQYF; DNA: TGTGCCAGCACCGGACAGGGGCGATCCTACGAGCAGTACTTC; D: TRBD1; V: TRBV2; size: NA; J: TRBJ2-7